This record covers a single T cell receptor beta chain. In the study's own analysis: Reference gene primer amplification in the assay estimated nucleated cell counts. Sequencing used immunoSEQ multiplex PCR; TCRdb keeps in-frame clones, though not all of them. V and J calls plus clone size are reproduced from that table; the DNA served to infer D and trimming. This table has 160,000 or so clones, less than 90% appearing once. The data are from a study of blood T cell repertoires in COVID-19. As for the study in general: Donors in the United States, Italy and Spain gave samples during acute or convalescent COVID-19. From T cells, B-cell-depleted T cells, or PBMCs came the material, which was cDNA or gDNA.

The V segment lost 7 bases and the J segment 1 base; nucleotides outside the gene matches: 8. The CDR3 has 15 residues. In germline, CDR1 is MDHEN, CDR2 SYDVKM. The sequence was obtained from a woman in her seventies with acute or convalescent COVID-19. The chain employs TRBV28 and TRBJ2-7; 9 nucleotides agree with TRBD1. The source material was peripheral blood. The CDR3 coding sequence is TGTGCCAGCACCGACCGGGACAGGGCGTCCTACGAGCAGTACTTC. Amino acids: CASTDRDRASYEQYF.